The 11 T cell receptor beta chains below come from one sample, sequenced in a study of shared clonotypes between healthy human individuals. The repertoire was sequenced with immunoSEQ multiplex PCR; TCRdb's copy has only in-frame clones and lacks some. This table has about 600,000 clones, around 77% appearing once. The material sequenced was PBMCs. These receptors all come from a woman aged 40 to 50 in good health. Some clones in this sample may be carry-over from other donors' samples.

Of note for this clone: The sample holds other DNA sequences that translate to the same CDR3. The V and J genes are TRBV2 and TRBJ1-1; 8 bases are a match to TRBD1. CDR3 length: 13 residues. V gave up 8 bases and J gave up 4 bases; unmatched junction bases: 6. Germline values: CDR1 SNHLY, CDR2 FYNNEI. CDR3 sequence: CASRRQGSTEAFF. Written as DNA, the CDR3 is TGTGCCAGCCGACGACAGGGGAGCACTGAAGCTTTCTTT.

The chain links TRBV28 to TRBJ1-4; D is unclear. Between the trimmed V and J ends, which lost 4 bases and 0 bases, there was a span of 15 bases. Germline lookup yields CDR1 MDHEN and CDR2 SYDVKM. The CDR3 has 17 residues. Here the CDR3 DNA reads TGTGCCAGCAGTTCCCCAAGGGAGGCCTCAACTAATGAAAAACTGTTTTTT. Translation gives CASSSPREASTNEKLFF.

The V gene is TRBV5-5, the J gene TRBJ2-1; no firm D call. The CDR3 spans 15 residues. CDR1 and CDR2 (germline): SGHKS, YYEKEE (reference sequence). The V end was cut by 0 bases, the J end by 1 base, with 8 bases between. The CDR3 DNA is TGTGCCAGCAGCTTGGCAGTTGGGTCCTACAATGAGCAGTTCTTC. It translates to CASSLAVGSYNEQFF. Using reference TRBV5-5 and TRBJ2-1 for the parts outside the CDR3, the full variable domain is DAGVTQSPTHLIKTRGQQVTLRCSPISGHKSVSWYQQVLGQGPQFIFQYYEKEERGRGNFPDRFSARQFPNYSSELNVNALLLGDSALYLCASSLAVGSYNEQFFGPGTRLTVL.

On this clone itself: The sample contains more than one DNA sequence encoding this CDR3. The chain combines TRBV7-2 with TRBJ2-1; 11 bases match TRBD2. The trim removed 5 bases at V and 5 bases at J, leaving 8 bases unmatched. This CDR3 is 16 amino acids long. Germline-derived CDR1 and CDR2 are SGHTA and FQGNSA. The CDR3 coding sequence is TGTGCCAGCAGCCGCCTCGGGACTAGCGGACACAATGAGCAGTTCTTC. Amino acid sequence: CASSRLGTSGHNEQFF.

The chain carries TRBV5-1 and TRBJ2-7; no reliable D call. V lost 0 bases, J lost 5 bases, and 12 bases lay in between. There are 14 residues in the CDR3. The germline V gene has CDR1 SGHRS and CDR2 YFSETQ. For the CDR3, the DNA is TGCGCCAGCAGCTTGGGAGGCCCATCGAACGAGCAGTACTTC. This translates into CASSLGGPSNEQYF.

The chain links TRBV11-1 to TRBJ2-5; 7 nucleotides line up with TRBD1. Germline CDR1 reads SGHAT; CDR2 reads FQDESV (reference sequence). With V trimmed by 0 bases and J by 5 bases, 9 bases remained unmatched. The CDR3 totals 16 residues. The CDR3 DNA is TGTGCCAGCAGCTTAGCCCCCCTAAGGGGGCTGGAGACCCAGTACTTC. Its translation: CASSLAPLRGLETQYF.

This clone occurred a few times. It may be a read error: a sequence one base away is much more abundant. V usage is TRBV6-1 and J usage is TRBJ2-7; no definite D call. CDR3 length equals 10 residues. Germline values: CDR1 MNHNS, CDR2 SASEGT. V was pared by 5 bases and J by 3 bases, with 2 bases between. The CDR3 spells CASSLYEQYF. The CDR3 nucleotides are TGTGCCAGCAGTCTCTACGAGCAGTACTTC.

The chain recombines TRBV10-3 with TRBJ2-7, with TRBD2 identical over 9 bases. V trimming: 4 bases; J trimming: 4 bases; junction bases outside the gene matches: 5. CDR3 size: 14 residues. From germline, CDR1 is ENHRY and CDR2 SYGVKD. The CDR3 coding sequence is TGTGCCATCAGTGTACTAGCGGGTCGTTACGAGCAGTACTTC. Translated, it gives CAISVLAGRYEQYF.

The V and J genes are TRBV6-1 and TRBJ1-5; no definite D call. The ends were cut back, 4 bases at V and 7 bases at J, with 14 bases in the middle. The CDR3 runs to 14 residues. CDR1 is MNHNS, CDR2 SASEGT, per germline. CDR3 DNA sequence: TGTGCCAGCAGTGTCCGGGTCCTGGGGCAGCCCCAGCATTTT. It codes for CASSVRVLGQPQHF.

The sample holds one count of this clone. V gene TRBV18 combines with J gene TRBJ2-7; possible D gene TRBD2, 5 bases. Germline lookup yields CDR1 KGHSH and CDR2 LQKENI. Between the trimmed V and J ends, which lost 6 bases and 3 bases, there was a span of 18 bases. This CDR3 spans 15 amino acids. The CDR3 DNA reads TGTGCCAGCTCTCCTGCTAGCTTGGGTCACTACGAGCAGTACTTC. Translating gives CASSPASLGHYEQYF.

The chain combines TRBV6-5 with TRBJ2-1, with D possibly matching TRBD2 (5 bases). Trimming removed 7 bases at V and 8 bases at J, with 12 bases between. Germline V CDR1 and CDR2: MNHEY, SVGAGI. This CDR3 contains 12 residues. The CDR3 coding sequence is TGTGCCAGCAACCGGGCGGGTTATGAGCAGTTCTTC. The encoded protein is CASNRAGYEQFF.